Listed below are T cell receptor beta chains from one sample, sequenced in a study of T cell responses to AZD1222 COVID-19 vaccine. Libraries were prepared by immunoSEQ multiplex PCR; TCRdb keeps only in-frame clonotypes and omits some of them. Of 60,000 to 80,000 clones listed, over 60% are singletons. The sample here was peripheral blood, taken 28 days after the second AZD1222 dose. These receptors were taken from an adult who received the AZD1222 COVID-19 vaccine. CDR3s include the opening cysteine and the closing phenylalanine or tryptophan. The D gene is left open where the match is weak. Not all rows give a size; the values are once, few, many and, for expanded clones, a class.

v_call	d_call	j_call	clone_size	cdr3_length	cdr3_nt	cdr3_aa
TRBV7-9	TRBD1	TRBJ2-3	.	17	TGTGCCAGCAGCCCGACGACAGGGGCCCGAGGCACAGATACGCAGTATTTT	CASSPTTGARGTDTQYF
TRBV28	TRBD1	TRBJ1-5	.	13	TGTGCCAGCAGGGGACAGCGCGATCAGCCCCAGCATTTT	CASRGQRDQPQHF
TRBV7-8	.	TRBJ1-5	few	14	TGTGCCAGCAGCTTTCGGGGGGTTGGACAGCCCCAGCATTTT	CASSFRGVGQPQHF
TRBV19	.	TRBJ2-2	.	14	TGTGCCACGGGGACAAGGCGGAACACCGGGGAGCTGTTTTTT	CATGTRRNTGELFF
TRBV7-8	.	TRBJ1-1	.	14	TGTGCCAGCAGCTTAGATTCGACGGTCACTGAAGCTTTCTTT	CASSLDSTVTEAFF
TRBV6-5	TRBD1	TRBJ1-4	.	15	TGTGCCAGCAATAACAGGGGGCAAGGTAATGAAAAACTGTTTTTT	CASNNRGQGNEKLFF
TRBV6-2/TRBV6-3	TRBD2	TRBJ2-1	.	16	TGTGCCAGCAGTGGGACTAGCGGGAGTTTGTGGAATGAGCAGTTCTTC	CASSGTSGSLWNEQFF
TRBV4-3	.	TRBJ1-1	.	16	TGCGCCAGCAGCCTCGAGGACGCAGGGGCGAACACTGAAGCTTTCTTT	CASSLEDAGANTEAFF
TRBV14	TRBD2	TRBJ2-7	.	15	TGTGCCAGCAGCCAAACTAGCGGGGACACCTACGAGCAGTACTTC	CASSQTSGDTYEQYF
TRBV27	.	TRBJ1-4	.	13	TGTGCCAGCAGTCCAAGAACTAATGAAAAACTGTTTTTT	CASSPRTNEKLFF
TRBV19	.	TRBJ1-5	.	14	TGTGCCAGTGCCCCAGGGGAGGGCAATCAGCCCCAGCATTTT	CASAPGEGNQPQHF
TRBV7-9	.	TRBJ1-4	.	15	TGTGCCAGCAGCCCCCTAAAGGGAACTAATGAAAAACTGTTTTTT	CASSPLKGTNEKLFF
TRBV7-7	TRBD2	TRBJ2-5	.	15	TGTGCCAGCAGCGTGGGACTAGCGGATCAAGAGACCCAGTACTTC	CASSVGLADQETQYF
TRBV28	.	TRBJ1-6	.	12	TGTGCCAGCACCCCCAGGGATTCACCCCTCCACTTT	CASTPRDSPLHF
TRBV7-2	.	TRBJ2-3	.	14	TGTGCCAGCAGCTTAAAGAGCGGGCGGGATACGCAGTATTTT	CASSLKSGRDTQYF
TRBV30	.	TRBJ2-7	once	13	TGTGCCTGGAGTGCCGGGAGAGTGTTCGAGCAGTACTTC	CAWSAGRVFEQYF
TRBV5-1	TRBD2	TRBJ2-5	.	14	TGCGCCAGCAGCTTGGGCGGGGGCCAAGAGACCCAGTACTTC	CASSLGGGQETQYF
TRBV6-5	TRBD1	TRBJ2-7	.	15	TGTGCCAGCAGTCCTTCCGGGACAGGGTCCTACGAGCAGTACTTC	CASSPSGTGSYEQYF
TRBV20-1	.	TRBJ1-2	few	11	TGCAGTGCCACCCGCCCTCGAGGCTACACCTTC	CSATRPRGYTF
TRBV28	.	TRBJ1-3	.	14	TGTGCCAGCAGGGAGGGGTACTCTGGAAACACCATATATTTT	CASREGYSGNTIYF
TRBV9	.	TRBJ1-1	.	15	TGTGCCAGCAGCGTAGGTGCCCAGGCGAACACTGAAGCTTTCTTT	CASSVGAQANTEAFF
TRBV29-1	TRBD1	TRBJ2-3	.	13	TGCAGCGTTGAGGGACAGGGCACAGATACGCAGTATTTT	CSVEGQGTDTQYF
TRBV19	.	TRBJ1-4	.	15	TGTGCCAGTAGTCCAACCCCCGGGACAAATGAAAAACTGTTTTTT	CASSPTPGTNEKLFF
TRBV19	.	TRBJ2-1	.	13	TGTGCCAGTAGTATAGGGTGGGTAAGTGAGCAGTTCTTC	CASSIGWVSEQFF
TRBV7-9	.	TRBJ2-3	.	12	TGTGCCAGCAGCTTAGCCGCAGATACGCAGTATTTT	CASSLAADTQYF
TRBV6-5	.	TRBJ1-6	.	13	TGTGCCACCCGGAGGACGGATAATTCACCCCTCCACTTT	CATRRTDNSPLHF
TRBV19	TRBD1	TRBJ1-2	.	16	TGTGCCAGTAGTAAAATAGGGGTTGAGACAGGGGACGGCTACACCTTC	CASSKIGVETGDGYTF
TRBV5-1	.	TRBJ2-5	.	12	TGCGCCAGCAGTTACACGTCCGAGACCCAGTACTTC	CASSYTSETQYF
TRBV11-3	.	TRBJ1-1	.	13	TGTGCCAGCAGCTTAGGAGCAGAAACTGAAGCTTTCTTT	CASSLGAETEAFF
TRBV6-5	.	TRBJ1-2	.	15	TGTGCCAGCAGTTACGCTACCTCGACGGGATACGGCTACACCTTC	CASSYATSTGYGYTF